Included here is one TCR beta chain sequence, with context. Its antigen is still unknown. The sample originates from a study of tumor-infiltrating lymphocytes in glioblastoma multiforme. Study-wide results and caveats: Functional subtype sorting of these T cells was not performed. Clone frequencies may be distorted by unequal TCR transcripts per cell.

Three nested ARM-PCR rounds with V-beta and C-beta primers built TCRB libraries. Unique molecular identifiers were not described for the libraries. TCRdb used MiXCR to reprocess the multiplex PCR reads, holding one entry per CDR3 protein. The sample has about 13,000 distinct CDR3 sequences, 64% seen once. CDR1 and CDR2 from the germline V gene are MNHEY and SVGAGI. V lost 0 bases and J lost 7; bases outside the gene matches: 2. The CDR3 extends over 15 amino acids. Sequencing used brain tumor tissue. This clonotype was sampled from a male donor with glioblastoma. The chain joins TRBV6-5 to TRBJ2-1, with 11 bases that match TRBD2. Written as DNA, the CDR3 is TGTGCCAGCAGTTACTCTAGCGGGAGGGCGAATGAGCAGTTCTTC. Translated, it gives CASSYSSGRANEQFF.